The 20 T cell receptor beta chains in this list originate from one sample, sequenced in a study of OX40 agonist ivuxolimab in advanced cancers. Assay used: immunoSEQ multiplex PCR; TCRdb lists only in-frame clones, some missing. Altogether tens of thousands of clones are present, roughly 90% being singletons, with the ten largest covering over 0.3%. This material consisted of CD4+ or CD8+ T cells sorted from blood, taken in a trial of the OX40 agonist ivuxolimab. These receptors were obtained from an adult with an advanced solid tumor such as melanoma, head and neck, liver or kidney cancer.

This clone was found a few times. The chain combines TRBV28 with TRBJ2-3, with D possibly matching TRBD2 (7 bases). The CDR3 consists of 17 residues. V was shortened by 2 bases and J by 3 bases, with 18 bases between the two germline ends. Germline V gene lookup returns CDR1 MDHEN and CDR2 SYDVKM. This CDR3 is CASSLGGGPPSTDTQYF. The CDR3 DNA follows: TGTGCCAGCAGTTTAGGGGGGGGGCCTCCGAGTACAGATACGCAGTATTTT.

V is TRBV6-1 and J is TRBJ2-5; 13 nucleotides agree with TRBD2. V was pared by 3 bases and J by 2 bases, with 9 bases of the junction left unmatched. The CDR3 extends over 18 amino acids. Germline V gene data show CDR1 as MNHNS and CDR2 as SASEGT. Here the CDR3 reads CASSETSGGQTQQETQYF. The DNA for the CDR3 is TGTGCCAGCAGTGAGACTAGCGGGGGGCAAACACAGCAAGAGACCCAGTACTTC.

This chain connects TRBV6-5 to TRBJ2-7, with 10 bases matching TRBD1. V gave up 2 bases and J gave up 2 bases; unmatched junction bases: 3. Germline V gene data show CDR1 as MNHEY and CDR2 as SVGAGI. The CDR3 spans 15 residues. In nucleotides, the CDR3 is TGTGCCAGCAGTTACACAGGGACAGGGGCCTACGAGCAGTACTTC. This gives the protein CASSYTGTGAYEQYF.

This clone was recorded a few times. The CDR3 is CSARQGGLTGELFF. The CDR3, as DNA: TGCAGCGCACGACAAGGGGGGTTAACCGGGGAGCTGTTTTTT. The genes are TRBV29-1 and TRBJ2-2; D assignment may be TRBD1 or TRBD2 (6 bases each). Germline-derived CDR1 and CDR2 are SQVTM and ANQGSEA. This CDR3 has 14 residues. V was trimmed by 7 bases and J by 5 bases, leaving 17 bases between them.

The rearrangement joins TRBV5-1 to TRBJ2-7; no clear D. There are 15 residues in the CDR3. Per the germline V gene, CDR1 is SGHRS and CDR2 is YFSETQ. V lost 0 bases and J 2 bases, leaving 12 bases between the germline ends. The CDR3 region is CASSLGHASAYEQYF. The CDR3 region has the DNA TGCGCCAGCAGCTTGGGGCACGCCTCGGCCTACGAGCAGTACTTC.

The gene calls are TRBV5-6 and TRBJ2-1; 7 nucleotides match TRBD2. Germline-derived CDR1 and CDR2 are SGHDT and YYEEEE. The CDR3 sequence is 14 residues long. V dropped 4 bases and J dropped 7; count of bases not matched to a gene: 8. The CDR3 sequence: CASSLLGTTNEQFF. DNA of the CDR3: TGTGCCAGCAGCCTTCTAGGGACTACTAATGAGCAGTTCTTC. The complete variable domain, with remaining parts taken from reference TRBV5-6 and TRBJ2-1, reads DAGVTQSPTHLIKTRGQQVTLRCSPKSGHDTVSWYQQALGQGPQFIFQYYEEEERQRGNFPDRFSGHQFPNYSSELNVNALLLGDSALYLCASSLLGTTNEQFFGPGTRLTVL.

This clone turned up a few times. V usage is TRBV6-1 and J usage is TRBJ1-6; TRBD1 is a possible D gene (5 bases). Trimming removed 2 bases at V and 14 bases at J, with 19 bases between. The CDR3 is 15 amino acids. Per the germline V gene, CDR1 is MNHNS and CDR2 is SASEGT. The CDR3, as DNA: TGTGCCAGCAGTGAATCCCCAGGGCGGTGGGGGACCCTCCACTTT. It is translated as CASSESPGRWGTLHF.

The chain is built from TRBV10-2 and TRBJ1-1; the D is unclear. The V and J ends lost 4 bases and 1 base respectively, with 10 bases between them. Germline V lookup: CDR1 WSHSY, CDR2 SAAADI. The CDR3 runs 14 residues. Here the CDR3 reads CASSVNRGNTEAFF. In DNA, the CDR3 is TGCGCCAGCAGTGTCAACAGAGGGAACACTGAAGCTTTCTTT.

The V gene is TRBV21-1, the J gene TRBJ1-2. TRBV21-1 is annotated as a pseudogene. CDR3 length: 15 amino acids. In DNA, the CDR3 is TGTGCCAGCAGCAAAGCGGGCAGGAGGAACTATGGCTACACCTTC. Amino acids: CASSKAGRRNYGYTF.

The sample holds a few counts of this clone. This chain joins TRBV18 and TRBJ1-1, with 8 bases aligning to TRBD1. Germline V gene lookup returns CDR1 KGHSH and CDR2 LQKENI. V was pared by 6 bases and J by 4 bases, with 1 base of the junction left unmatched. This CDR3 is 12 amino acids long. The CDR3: CASSGTGTEAFF. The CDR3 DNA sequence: TGTGCCAGCTCCGGGACAGGCACTGAAGCTTTCTTT.

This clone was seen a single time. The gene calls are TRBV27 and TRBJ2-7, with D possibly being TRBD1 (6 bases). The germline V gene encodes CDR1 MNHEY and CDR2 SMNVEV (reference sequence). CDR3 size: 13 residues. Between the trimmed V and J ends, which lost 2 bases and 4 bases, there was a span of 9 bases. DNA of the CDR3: TGTGCCAGCAGTTTAAGGACAGAGTACGAGCAGTACTTC. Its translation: CASSLRTEYEQYF.

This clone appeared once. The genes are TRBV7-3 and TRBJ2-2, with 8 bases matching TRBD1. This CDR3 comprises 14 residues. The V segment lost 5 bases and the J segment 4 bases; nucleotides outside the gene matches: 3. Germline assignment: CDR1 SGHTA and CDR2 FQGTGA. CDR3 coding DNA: TGTGCCAGCAGCCCCACAGGGGGCACCGGGGAGCTGTTTTTT. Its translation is CASSPTGGTGELFF.

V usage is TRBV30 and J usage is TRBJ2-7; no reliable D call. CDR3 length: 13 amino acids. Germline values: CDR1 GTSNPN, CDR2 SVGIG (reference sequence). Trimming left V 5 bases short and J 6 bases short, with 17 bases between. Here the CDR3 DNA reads TGTGCCTGGGGATTTCAGGTGCTGGGCGAGCAGTACTTC. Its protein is CAWGFQVLGEQYF.

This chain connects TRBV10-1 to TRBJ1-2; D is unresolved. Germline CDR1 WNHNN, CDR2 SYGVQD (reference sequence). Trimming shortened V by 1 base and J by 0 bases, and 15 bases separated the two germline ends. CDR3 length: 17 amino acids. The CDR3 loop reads CASSELKGLGTNYGYTF. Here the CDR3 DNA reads TGCGCCAGCAGTGAGTTGAAGGGATTAGGGACTAACTATGGCTACACCTTC.

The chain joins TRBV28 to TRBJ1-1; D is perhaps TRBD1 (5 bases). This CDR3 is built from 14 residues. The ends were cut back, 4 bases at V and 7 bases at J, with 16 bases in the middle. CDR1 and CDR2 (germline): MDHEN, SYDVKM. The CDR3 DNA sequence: TGTGCCAGCAGTTCCGGACAAGGCCAGCGTGAAGCTTTCTTT. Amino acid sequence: CASSSGQGQREAFF.

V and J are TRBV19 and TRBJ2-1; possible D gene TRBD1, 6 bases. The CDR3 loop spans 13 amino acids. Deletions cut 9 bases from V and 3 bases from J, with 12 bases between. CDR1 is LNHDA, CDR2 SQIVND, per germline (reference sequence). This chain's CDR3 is CASRDTLYNEQFF. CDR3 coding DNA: TGTGCCAGCAGGGACACACTCTACAATGAGCAGTTCTTC.

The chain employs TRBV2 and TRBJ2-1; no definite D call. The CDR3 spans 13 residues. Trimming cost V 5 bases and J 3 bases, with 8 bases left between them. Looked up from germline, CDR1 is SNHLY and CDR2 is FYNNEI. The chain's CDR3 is CASSQENYNEQFF. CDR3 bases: TGTGCCAGCAGTCAAGAGAACTACAATGAGCAGTTCTTC. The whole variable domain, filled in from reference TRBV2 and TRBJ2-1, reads EPEVTQTPSHQVTQMGQEVILRCVPISNHLYFYWYRQILGQKVEFLVSFYNNEISEKSEIFDDQFSVERPDGSNFTLKIRSTKLEDSAMYFCASSQENYNEQFFGPGTRLTVL.

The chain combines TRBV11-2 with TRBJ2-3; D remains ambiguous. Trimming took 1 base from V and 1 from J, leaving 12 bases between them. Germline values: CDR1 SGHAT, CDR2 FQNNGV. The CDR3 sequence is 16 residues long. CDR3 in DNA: TGTGCCAGCAGCTTAGGACGGGTCAGAGGCACAGATACGCAGTATTTT. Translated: CASSLGRVRGTDTQYF.

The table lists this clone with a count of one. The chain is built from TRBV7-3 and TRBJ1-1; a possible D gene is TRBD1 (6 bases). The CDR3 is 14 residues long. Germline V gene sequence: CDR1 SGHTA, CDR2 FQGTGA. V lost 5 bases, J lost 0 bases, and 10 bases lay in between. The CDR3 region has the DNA TGTGCCAGCAGCCTACAGGGTGTGAACACTGAAGCTTTCTTT. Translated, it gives CASSLQGVNTEAFF.

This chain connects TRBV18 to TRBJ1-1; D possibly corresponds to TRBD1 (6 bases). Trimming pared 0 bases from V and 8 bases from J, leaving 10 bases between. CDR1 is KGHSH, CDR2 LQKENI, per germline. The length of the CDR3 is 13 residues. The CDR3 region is CASSPPGQSEAFF. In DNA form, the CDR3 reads TGTGCCAGCTCACCACCAGGACAGTCGGAAGCTTTCTTT.